Below are 2 T cell receptor beta chains sequenced from a single sample in a study of T cell responses to AZD1222 COVID-19 vaccine. The assay was immunoSEQ multiplex PCR, and TCRdb's table has in-frame clones only and misses some. The sample shows around 140,000 clones, 90% to 95% of them seen only once. The source material was peripheral blood, sampled on day 0 of AZD1222 vaccination. These receptors all come from an adult in good health.

The chain couples TRBV10-2 to TRBJ1-2; D unclear. V dropped 4 bases and J dropped 0 bases, with 9 bases sitting between them. The germline V gene has CDR1 WSHSY and CDR2 SAAADI. The CDR3 is made up of 14 amino acids. The CDR3 DNA is TGCGCCAGCAGTGGGGCTCCAGCTAACTATGGCTACACCTTC. It is translated as CASSGAPANYGYTF.

The chain has TRBV30 and TRBJ2-1, with D tentatively TRBD1 (6 bases). Germline CDR1 is GTSNPN and CDR2 is SVGIG (reference sequence). The length of the CDR3 is 11 residues. V lost 4 bases and J lost 7, with 8 bases in between. The CDR3 DNA is TGTGCCTGGATGAGGGGGAATGAGCAGTTCTTC. Translation: CAWMRGNEQFF.